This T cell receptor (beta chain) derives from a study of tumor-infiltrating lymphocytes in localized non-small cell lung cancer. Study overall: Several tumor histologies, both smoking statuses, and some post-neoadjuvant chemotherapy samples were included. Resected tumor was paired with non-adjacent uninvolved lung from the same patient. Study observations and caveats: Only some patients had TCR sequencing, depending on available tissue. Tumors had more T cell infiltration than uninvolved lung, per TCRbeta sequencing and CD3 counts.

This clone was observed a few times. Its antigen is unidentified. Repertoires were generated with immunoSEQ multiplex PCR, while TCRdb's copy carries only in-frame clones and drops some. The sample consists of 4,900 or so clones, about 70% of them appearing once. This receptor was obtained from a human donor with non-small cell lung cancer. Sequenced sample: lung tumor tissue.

As DNA, the CDR3 is TGTGCCAGCAGCCTAGGGGGAGACCTCAATCAGCCCCAGCATTTT. Translated, it gives CASSLGGDLNQPQHF. The chain joins TRBV14 to TRBJ1-5, with TRBD1 as a possible D gene (6 bases). CDR3 length: 15 amino acids. Germline assignment: CDR1 SGHDN and CDR2 FVKESK. Trimming stripped 4 bases from V and 3 bases from J, with 13 bases between.